This TCR beta chain is from a study of blood T cell repertoires in COVID-19 (dated by TCRdb to about 2020). For context, the study as a whole: Collaborator samples came from the United States, Italy and Spain and covered acute and convalescent phases of COVID-19. Nearly every sample came with metadata listing a de-identified subject ID, COVID-19 status, age in years and sex. Samples came from the ongoing ImmuneRACE study (first 160 participants) plus 1,254 subjects from 6 global collaborators. Deeply sampled blood TCRbeta repertoires from subjects exposed to, actively infected with, or recovered from COVID-19 were included in the dataset. Where HLA class I and class II types were available, the types were taken from metadata supplied by the sample provider, not from assay-based typing. The prospective study material was composed of cDNA or gDNA derived from T cells, B-cell-depleted T cells, or PBMCs. The repertoires were released in a freely available public database meant as a resource for research on the immune response to SARS-CoV-2.

As for this clone: The clone's antigen remains unknown. Base qualities are not at hand, and no much larger clone is one base apart.

One collaborating source in Seattle enrolled patients during active infection and followed them longitudinally through the course of disease. Each collaborating institution followed its own protocols to collect whole blood in K2EDTA tubes. Collaborator samples were shipped for TCRbeta analysis as frozen whole blood, isolated PBMCs, or DNA extracted from either sample type. TCRbeta CDR3 regions were amplified from genomic DNA by means of the immunoSEQ Assay, a bias-controlled multiplex PCR. The paper's data handling went like this. Nucleated cell counts per sample were estimated from amplification of reference gene primers within the assay. Sequence reads were collapsed and filtered to measure the absolute abundance of every unique TCRbeta CDR3 rearrangement. Productive Simpson clonality was computed per sample as the square root of Simpson's diversity index over productive rearrangements. The table comes from immuneACCESS by way of TCRdb, which keeps in-frame sequences with V and J called. Part of the clones is missing from these tables; in studies checked, under half for an unresolved V gene and the rest for unknown reasons. The D gene and trimming were derived from the DNA, and the V and J assignments and clone size from that table. This sample holds roughly 200,000 clones; 82% were observed only once. The ten most abundant clones make up roughly 8% of the sample.

What the study reported, not specific to this receptor: The amount of clinical and demographic metadata varied by source and participant and was provided uncurated.

CDR1 and CDR2, per the germline V gene, are KGHSH and LQKENI. Including the terminal cysteine and phenylalanine, the CDR3 comprises 18 residues. The CDR3 DNA has 54 bases and is translated from base 1. V is trimmed back by 6 bases and J by 11 bases, and the junction contains 24 bases that no gene match accounts for. The origin of this receptor is a woman older than 75 with COVID-19, enrolled during active disease. Sequenced material: peripheral blood. This sequence uses TRBV18 and TRBJ1-1; 10 middle bases align to TRBD1. The sequenced DNA is TGTGCCAGCTCCCCCGGGACAGGGGTCAAGGAAAAGTATCTCGCGGCTTTCTTT. Its translation is CASSPGTGVKEKYLAAFF.